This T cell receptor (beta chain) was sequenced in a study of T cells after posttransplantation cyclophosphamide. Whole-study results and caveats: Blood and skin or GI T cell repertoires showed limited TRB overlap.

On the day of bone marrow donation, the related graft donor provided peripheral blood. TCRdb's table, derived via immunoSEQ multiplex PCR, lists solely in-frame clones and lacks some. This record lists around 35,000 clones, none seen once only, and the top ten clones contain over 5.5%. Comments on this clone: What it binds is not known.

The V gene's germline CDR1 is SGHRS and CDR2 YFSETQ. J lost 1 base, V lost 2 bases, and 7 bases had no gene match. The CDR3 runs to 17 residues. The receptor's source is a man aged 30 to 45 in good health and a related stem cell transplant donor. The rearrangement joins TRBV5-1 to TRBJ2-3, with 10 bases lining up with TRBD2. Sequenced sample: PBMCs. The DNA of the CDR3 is TGCGCCAGCAGCTTAGAAGCGGGGGGGCCCGGCACAGATACGCAGTATTTT. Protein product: CASSLEAGGPGTDTQYF.